This T cell receptor beta chain is drawn from a study of cytomegalovirus exposure and HLA in healthy donors. TCRdb's copy holds only in-frame clones and misses some; the assay was immunoSEQ multiplex PCR. Here the sample spans under 200,000 clones, roughly 90% being singletons. This CDR3 has 19 amino acids. V shed 3 bases and J shed 1 base, with 21 bases lying between them. Germline assignment: CDR1 SGHAT and CDR2 FQNNGV. The sequence was collected from a man aged 18 to 29 in good health and CMV-seropositive. This rearrangement joins TRBV11-2 to TRBJ2-2; no clear D gene. Input material: PBMCs. As DNA, the CDR3 is TGTGCCAGCAGCTTGCGTGCCCTTCGCGACAAGAGGAACACCGGGGAGCTGTTTTTT. Translation gives CASSLRALRDKRNTGELFF.